This T cell receptor (beta chain) was observed in a study of blood T cell repertoires in COVID-19. Germline-derived CDR1 and CDR2 are LGHDT and YNNKEL (reference sequence). The V segment lost 1 base and the J segment 5 bases; nucleotides outside the gene matches: 3. The CDR3 contains 14 residues. Libraries were prepared by immunoSEQ multiplex PCR; TCRdb keeps only in-frame clonotypes and omits some of them. Found here are approximately 270,000 clones, over 75% of them singletons; the top ten hold about 1%. The rearrangement joins TRBV3-1 (or the pseudogene TRBV3-2) to TRBJ1-1, with 8 bases aligning to TRBD1. The TCR comes from a human donor with COVID-19, enrolled during active disease. The donor label of this sample is uncertain. Sequenced: peripheral blood. The DNA of the CDR3 is TGTGCCAGCAGCCAAGGTCAGGGGGCTACTGAAGCTTTCTTT. This encodes CASSQGQGATEAFF.